Each of the 22 T cell receptor beta chains below was sequenced from the same sample in a study of early T cells in non-severe SARS-CoV-2 infection. TCRdb reanalysed the 5' RACE reads using MiXCR and keeps one entry per CDR3 protein. The data contain about 56,000 distinct CDR3 sequences, over 9.5% of them singletons. Sequences were obtained from whole blood. The receptors shown here come from an adult who was a healthcare worker with PCR-confirmed SARS-CoV-2 infection or an uninfected control (not recorded which).

Only a few counts were recorded for this clonotype. V and J are TRBV3-1 and TRBJ2-1; TRBD2 matches at 15 bases. The CDR3 sequence is 16 residues long. V gave up 5 bases and J gave up 6 bases; unmatched junction bases: 5. Germline assignment: CDR1 LGHDT and CDR2 YNNKEL (reference sequence). CDR3 DNA: TGTGCCAGCAGCGGACGGACTAGCGGGAGGGGCAATGAGCAGTTCTTC. Encoded protein: CASSGRTSGRGNEQFF.

This clonotype was recorded at least ten times. V usage is TRBV18 and J usage is TRBJ2-7; 8 bases agree with TRBD2. Unmatched junction bases numbered 10, after V lost 5 bases and J lost 1 base. Germline V gene data show CDR1 as KGHSH and CDR2 as LQKENI. There are 16 residues in the CDR3. The CDR3 sequence: CASSGTSGAISYEQYF. The CDR3 nucleotides are TGTGCCAGCTCAGGTACTAGCGGAGCTATTTCCTACGAGCAGTACTTC.

The sample holds many counts of this clonotype. V and J are TRBV7-6 and TRBJ2-7; D gene unclear. Germline CDR1 reads SGHVS; CDR2 reads FNYEAQ. Trimming took off 5 bases at V and 1 base at J, with 9 bases between the two ends. The CDR3 consists of 13 residues. The CDR3 region has the DNA TGTGCCAGCAGCGCACCACTGTCCTACGAGCAGTACTTC. This sequence encodes CASSAPLSYEQYF.

This clonotype was counted many times. The chain carries TRBV6-6 and TRBJ2-3, with a possible D match to TRBD2 (6 bases). This CDR3 has 16 amino acids. The ends were cut back, 4 bases at V and 3 bases at J, with 17 bases in the middle. The germline V gene has CDR1 MNHNY and CDR2 SVGAGI (reference sequence). CDR3 residues: CASSSRDGLGTDTQYF. In nucleotides, the CDR3 is TGTGCCAGCAGTTCGCGGGACGGATTAGGGACAGATACGCAGTATTTT.

This clonotype was recorded at least ten times. This rearrangement joins TRBV10-3 to TRBJ2-7, with 9 nucleotides matching TRBD1. The V and J ends lost 7 bases and 6 bases, in that order; junction bases with no gene match: 10. The germline V gene has CDR1 ENHRY and CDR2 SYGVKD. The CDR3 has 14 amino acids. The DNA for the CDR3 is TGTGCCATCACCCCGGGACAGGGAGAACGCGAGCAGTACTTC. Translation: CAITPGQGEREQYF.

V gene TRBV20-1 combines with J gene TRBJ2-1; TRBD1 aligns across 7 bases. Germline values: CDR1 DFQATT, CDR2 SNEGSKA (reference sequence). The V segment lost 2 bases and the J segment 0 bases; nucleotides outside the gene matches: 7. The CDR3 contains 16 residues. The CDR3 protein is CSARTMTGSSYNEQFF. The CDR3 region has the DNA TGCAGTGCTAGAACAATGACAGGGAGCTCCTACAATGAGCAGTTCTTC.

This clonotype has a count of ten or more. The CDR3 loop reads CASSLGGLSTEAFF. In DNA form, the CDR3 reads TGTGCCAGCAGTTTAGGGGGGCTGAGCACTGAAGCTTTCTTT. V and J are TRBV27 and TRBJ1-1; D might be TRBD1 (6 bases). This CDR3 contains 14 residues. Deletions cut 2 bases from V and 4 bases from J, with 11 bases between. The germline gives CDR1 MNHEY, CDR2 SMNVEV (reference sequence).

In this sample, this clonotype turned up once. The gene calls are TRBV29-1 and TRBJ2-7, with unresolved D. Trimming removed 6 bases at V and 0 bases at J, with 12 bases between. Looked up from germline, CDR1 is SQVTM and CDR2 is ANQGSEA. The CDR3 runs 13 residues. DNA of the CDR3: TGCAGCGTCCGGGTAGTCAACTCCTACGAGCAGTACTTC. This translates into CSVRVVNSYEQYF.

The chain joins TRBV5-1 to TRBJ2-7; 10 bases map to TRBD1. The germline gives CDR1 SGHRS, CDR2 YFSETQ. This CDR3 contains 12 residues. Trimming at V came to 6 bases and at J to 7 bases, leaving 4 bases not matched to a gene. CDR3 nucleotide sequence: TGCGCCAGCACGGAGGACAGGGGGGAGCAGTACTTC. Protein: CASTEDRGEQYF.

This clonotype has ten or more counts. The rearrangement joins TRBV7-8 to TRBJ2-1; 12 bases match TRBD2. Germline values: CDR1 SGHVS, CDR2 FQNEAQ. The CDR3 runs to 16 residues. Trimming cost V 7 bases and J 15 bases; bases outside gene matches: 19. CDR3 protein: CASTPRRLAGGQLGFF. In DNA form, the CDR3 reads TGTGCCAGCACCCCAAGGAGGCTAGCGGGAGGGCAGTTGGGGTTCTTC.

Details on this clonotype: Sequence at one end of the junction differs from germline and may be a read error. The chain links TRBV11-2 to TRBJ2-1; 9 bases are shared with TRBD2. Germline V gene sequence: CDR1 SGHAT, CDR2 FQNNGV. This CDR3 contains 15 residues. The CDR3 loop reads CVSSLRGTSGNEQFF. CDR3 DNA sequence: TGTGTCAGCAGCTTAAGAGGTACTAGCGGGAATGAGCAGTTCTTC.

The sample holds many counts of this clonotype. This sequence joins TRBV10-3 and TRBJ2-7, with D hard to call. The CDR3 is 14 amino acids. With 6 bases removed from V and 0 bases from J, the gap between germline ends came to 12 bases. Germline CDR1 reads ENHRY; CDR2 reads SYGVKD. This chain's CDR3 is CAISGLSSSYEQYF. The CDR3 nucleotides are TGTGCCATCAGCGGCCTGTCCAGCTCCTACGAGCAGTACTTC.

This clonotype was counted ten times or more. The rearrangement uses TRBV4-2 and TRBJ2-7, with D tentatively TRBD1 (7 bases). V lost 4 bases and J lost 4, with 14 bases in between. CDR3 size: 14 residues. Germline CDR1 and CDR2: LGHNA and YNFKEQ. Here the CDR3 reads CASSREDRRYEQYF. The CDR3 coding sequence is TGTGCCAGCAGCCGGGAGGACAGGAGGTACGAGCAGTACTTC.

This clonotype was detected a few times. This chain uses TRBV29-1 with TRBJ2-7; possibly TRBD2 for D (5 bases). The CDR3 is 13 residues long. CDR1 is SQVTM, CDR2 ANQGSEA, per germline. Trimming stripped 7 bases from V and 1 base from J, with 14 bases between. CDR3 bases: TGCAGCGCAGCGGACGGCTTATCCTACGAGCAGTACTTC. Its protein is CSAADGLSYEQYF.

This clonotype was detected ten times or more. DNA for the CDR3: TGTGCCAGCAGTTTTCAGGGGATGAACGGGGAGCTGTTTTTT. Translation: CASSFQGMNGELFF. The chain is built from TRBV27 and TRBJ2-2, with D possibly TRBD1 on 6 matching bases. Germline CDR1 reads MNHEY; CDR2 reads SMNVEV (reference sequence). V lost 3 bases and J 7 bases, leaving 12 bases between the germline ends. The length of the CDR3 is 14 residues.

This clonotype was seen many times. Germline is not matched at one junction end, which may reflect a read error. The chain is built from TRBV9 and TRBJ1-2, with D possibly matching TRBD1 (6 bases). Germline CDR1 SGDLS, CDR2 YYNGEE. This CDR3 has 14 amino acids. The CDR3 spells CASSAGERGYDYTF. The CDR3, as DNA: TGTGCCAGCAGCGCAGGGGAACGGGGGTATGACTACACCTTC.

There are many counts of this clonotype. The chain links TRBV20-1 to TRBJ1-4, with a possible D match to TRBD1 (6 bases). Trimming took 2 bases from V and 4 from J, leaving 20 bases between them. CDR1 and CDR2 (germline): DFQATT, SNEGSKA (reference sequence). This CDR3 has 17 amino acids. In DNA form, the CDR3 reads TGCAGTGCTAGAAAATTATCTCGGGGGACAAGTAATGAAAAACTGTTTTTT. The encoded protein is CSARKLSRGTSNEKLFF.

This clonotype was picked up many times. V is TRBV29-1 and J is TRBJ2-6, with D perhaps TRBD2 (5 bases). The ends were cut back, 7 bases at V and 3 bases at J, with 13 bases in the middle. The CDR3 spans 14 residues. Per germline, CDR1 SQVTM and CDR2 ANQGSEA. CDR3 DNA: TGCAGCGCTTCCGAGGGCAGTGGGGCCAACGTCCTGACTTTC. Translating it yields CSASEGSGANVLTF. The variable domain in full, completed from reference TRBV29-1 and TRBJ2-6, reads SAVISQKPSRDICQRGTSLTIQCQVDSQVTMMFWYRQQPGQSLTLIATANQGSEATYESGFVIDKFPISRPNLTFSTLTVSNMSPEDSSIYLCSASEGSGANVLTFGAGSRLTVL.

The table lists this clonotype with many counts. The rearrangement links TRBV18 to TRBJ2-5; D gene unclear. The germline V and J ends were trimmed by 1 base and 5 bases, with 8 bases remaining between them. The CDR3 runs to 13 residues. Germline loops: CDR1 KGHSH, CDR2 LQKENI. CDR3 sequence reads: CASSPLREETQYF. CDR3 nucleotide sequence: TGTGCCAGCTCACCACTCCGAGAGGAGACCCAGTACTTC.

This clonotype occurred many times. The chain recombines TRBV18 with TRBJ1-6; no clear D gene. The CDR3 totals 15 residues. Germline CDR1 is KGHSH and CDR2 is LQKENI. V was shortened by 4 bases and J by 9 bases, with 16 bases between the two germline ends. This CDR3 reads CASSHGVKAGSPLHF. Here the CDR3 DNA reads TGTGCCAGCTCACACGGGGTGAAGGCGGGTTCACCCCTCCACTTT.

The chain links TRBV24-1 to TRBJ2-3, with D hard to call. The V end lost 1 base, the J end lost 3 bases, and 10 bases lay between the germline ends. CDR3 length equals 15 residues. Per germline, CDR1 KGHDR and CDR2 SFDVKD. CDR3 DNA sequence: TGTGCCACCAGTGATTTTGGCAGATCTACAGATACGCAGTATTTT. Amino acids: CATSDFGRSTDTQYF.

This clonotype was found many times. In DNA, the CDR3 is TGTGCCAGCAGCTTCCTCTCCGGTGCGGACCAGTACTTC. Translation gives CASSFLSGADQYF. The rearrangement links TRBV7-9 to TRBJ2-7; D call uncertain. Germline V gene lookup returns CDR1 SEHNR and CDR2 FQNEAQ (reference sequence). The V end lost 3 bases, the J end lost 10 bases, and 16 bases lay between the germline ends. The CDR3 has 13 residues.